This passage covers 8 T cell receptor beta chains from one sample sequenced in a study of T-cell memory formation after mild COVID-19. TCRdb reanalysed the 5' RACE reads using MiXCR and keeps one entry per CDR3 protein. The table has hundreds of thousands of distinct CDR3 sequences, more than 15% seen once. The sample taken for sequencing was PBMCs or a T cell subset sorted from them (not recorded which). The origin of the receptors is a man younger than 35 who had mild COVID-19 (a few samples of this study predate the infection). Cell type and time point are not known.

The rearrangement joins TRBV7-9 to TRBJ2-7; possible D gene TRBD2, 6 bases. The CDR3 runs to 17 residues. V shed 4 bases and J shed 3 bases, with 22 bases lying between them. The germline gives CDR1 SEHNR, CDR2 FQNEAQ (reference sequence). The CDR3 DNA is TGTGCCAGCAGCTCCCGGCTAGCGCGATCAAAAGGCTACGAGCAGTACTTC. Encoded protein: CASSSRLARSKGYEQYF.

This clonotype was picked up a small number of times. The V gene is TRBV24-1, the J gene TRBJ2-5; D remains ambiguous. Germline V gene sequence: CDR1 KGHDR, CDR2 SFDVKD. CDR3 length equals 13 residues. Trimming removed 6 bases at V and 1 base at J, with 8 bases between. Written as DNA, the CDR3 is TGTGCCACCAGTTCAGAGTCCCAAGAGACCCAGTACTTC. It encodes CATSSESQETQYF.

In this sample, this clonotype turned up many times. CDR3 DNA: TGCGCCAGCACCGACTCAGGAGATACGCAGTATTTT. This translates into CASTDSGDTQYF. The genes are TRBV5-1 and TRBJ2-3; unclear D gene. Germline V lookup: CDR1 SGHRS, CDR2 YFSETQ. The CDR3 length is 12 residues. Trimming stripped 6 bases from V and 5 bases from J, with 10 bases between.

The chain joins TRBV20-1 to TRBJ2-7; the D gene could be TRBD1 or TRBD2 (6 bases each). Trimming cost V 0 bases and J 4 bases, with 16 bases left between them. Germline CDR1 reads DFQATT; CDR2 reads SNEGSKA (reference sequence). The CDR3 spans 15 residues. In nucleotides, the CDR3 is TGCAGTGCTAGAGATCCCAGGGGACTGAGGTACGAGCAGTACTTC. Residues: CSARDPRGLRYEQYF.

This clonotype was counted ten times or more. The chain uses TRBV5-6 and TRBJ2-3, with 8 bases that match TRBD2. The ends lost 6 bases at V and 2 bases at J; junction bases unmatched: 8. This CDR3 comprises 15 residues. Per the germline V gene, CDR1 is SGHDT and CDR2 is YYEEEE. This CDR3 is CASTKTSDFTDTQYF. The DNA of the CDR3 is TGTGCCAGCACCAAGACTAGCGACTTCACAGATACGCAGTATTTT.

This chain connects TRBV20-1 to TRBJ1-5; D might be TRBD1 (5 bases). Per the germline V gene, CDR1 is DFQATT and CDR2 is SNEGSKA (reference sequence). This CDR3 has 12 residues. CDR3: CRGSRETQAQHF. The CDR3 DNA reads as TGCAGGGGGTCCAGGGAGACCCAAGCCCAGCATTTT.

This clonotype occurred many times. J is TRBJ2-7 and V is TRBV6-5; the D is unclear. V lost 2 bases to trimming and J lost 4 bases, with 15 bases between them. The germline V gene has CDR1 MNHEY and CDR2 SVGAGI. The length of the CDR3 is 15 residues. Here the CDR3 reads CASSYRARSGYEQYF. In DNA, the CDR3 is TGTGCCAGCAGTTACCGCGCCAGGTCGGGTTACGAGCAGTACTTC.

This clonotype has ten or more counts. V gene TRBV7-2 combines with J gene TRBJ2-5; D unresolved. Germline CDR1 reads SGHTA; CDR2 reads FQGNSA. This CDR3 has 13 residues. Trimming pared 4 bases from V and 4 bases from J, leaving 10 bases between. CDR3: CASSSDIRETQYF. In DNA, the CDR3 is TGTGCCAGCAGCTCCGACATCCGAGAGACCCAGTACTTC.